This entry lists 5 T cell receptor beta chains sequenced from one sample in a study of blood T cell repertoires in COVID-19. The protocol was immunoSEQ multiplex PCR, while the TCRdb copy is restricted to in-frame clones and leaves out a portion. The table includes more than 65,000 clones, approximately 78% detected once. The specimen was peripheral blood. The receptors were gathered from a woman of 80 years or more with acute or convalescent COVID-19.

The J gene is TRBJ1-1, the V gene TRBV19; D gene unclear. The germline CDR1 and CDR2 sequences are LNHDA and SQIVND (reference sequence). V was clipped by 7 bases and J by 5 bases, with 17 bases between them. This CDR3 is 14 amino acids long. The CDR3 loop reads CASNFQATGTEAFF. In DNA form, the CDR3 reads TGTGCCAGTAATTTCCAGGCCACGGGGACTGAAGCTTTCTTT.

V is TRBV9 and J is TRBJ1-2; D possibly corresponds to TRBD1 (5 bases). V was pared by 5 bases and J by 0 bases, with 17 bases between. The CDR3 is made up of 16 amino acids. Germline assignment: CDR1 SGDLS and CDR2 YYNGEE. In nucleotides, the CDR3 is TGTGCCAGCAGTACTACAACCTCGACAGCTAACTATGGCTACACCTTC. Encoded protein: CASSTTTSTANYGYTF.

This chain uses TRBV30 with TRBJ2-3; the match to TRBD2 covers 12 bases. The V gene's germline CDR1 is GTSNPN and CDR2 SVGIG (reference sequence). This CDR3 spans 15 amino acids. V shed 5 bases, J shed 1 base, and the junction held 4 bases outside the gene matches. CDR3 DNA sequence: TGTGCCTGGGGGTGGACTAGCGGGGGCACAGATACGCAGTATTTT. Translation gives CAWGWTSGGTDTQYF.

This sequence joins TRBV5-1 and TRBJ1-4, with 7 nucleotides matching TRBD1. The CDR3 is 15 amino acids. CDR1 SGHRS and CDR2 YFSETQ come from the germline V gene. The junction had 3 bases not matched to a gene; V was cut back by 0 bases and J by 4 bases. The CDR3: CASSLVGGLNEKLFF. DNA for the CDR3: TGCGCCAGCAGCTTGGTAGGGGGCCTTAATGAAAAACTGTTTTTT.

This chain links TRBV16 with TRBJ2-3, with TRBD1 identical over 7 bases. The CDR3 runs to 13 residues. Germline V gene lookup returns CDR1 KGHSY and CDR2 FQNENV. With V trimmed by 7 bases and J by 3 bases, 4 bases remained unmatched. The DNA of the CDR3 is TGTGCCAGCAAATCAGGGGGAACAGATACGCAGTATTTT. Amino acids: CASKSGGTDTQYF. Based on the CDR3 plus reference TRBV16 and TRBJ2-3, the full variable domain is GEEVAQTPKHLVRGEGQKAKLYCAPIKGHSYVFWYQQVLKNEFKFLISFQNENVFDETGMPKERFSAKCLPNSPCSLEIQATKLEDSAVYFCASKSGGTDTQYFGPGTRLTVL.